This T cell receptor beta chain stems from a study of beta chain features in type 1 diabetes. Regarding the study as a whole: In all four CD4+ subsets, TCRB CDR3 length was significantly, moderately reduced in type 1 diabetes.

On this clone: Its specificity is unknown.

The study reverse transcribed the entire isolated RNA, so it sequenced expressed TCRB transcripts. The repertoire was sequenced with immunoSEQ multiplex PCR; TCRdb's copy has only in-frame clones and lacks some. Here the sample spans more than 250,000 clones, 20% being singletons. The receptor was isolated from a woman aged 35 to 49 with type 1 diabetes. The specimen sequenced was naive CD4+ T cells from blood.

CDR3 region: CASSSRGTAYEQYF. The CDR3 nucleotides read TGTGCCAGCAGCTCACGGGGGACAGCCTACGAGCAGTACTTC. This rearrangement joins TRBV7-2 to TRBJ2-7, with D possibly matching TRBD1 (7 bases). The V end was cut by 4 bases, the J end by 2 bases, with 12 bases between. The CDR3 loop spans 14 amino acids. Germline assignment: CDR1 SGHTA and CDR2 FQGNSA.